Below, 22 T cell receptor beta chains from the same sample are listed, as sequenced in a study of cytomegalovirus exposure and HLA in healthy donors. In the PCR, 60 Vbeta and 13 Jbeta primers were used. This table comes from immunoSEQ multiplex PCR, and its TCRdb copy is limited to in-frame clones, with some not included. This sample carries some 55,000 clones, with approximately 13% going to the ten biggest clones. Sequencing was carried out using PBMCs. Receptors originate from a man younger than 30 in good health and CMV-seropositive.

J is TRBJ1-5 and V is TRBV30, with D possibly matching TRBD1 (5 bases). Germline-derived CDR1 and CDR2 are GTSNPN and SVGIG (reference sequence). This CDR3 region has 14 residues. Trimming cost V 0 bases and J 5 bases, with 11 bases left between them. DNA for the CDR3: TGTGCCTGGAGTGTACCGGGGGGGGATCAGCCCCAGCATTTT. Translating gives CAWSVPGGDQPQHF.

The J gene is TRBJ2-7, the V gene TRBV13, with a possible D match to TRBD2 (5 bases). Trimming cost V 5 bases and J 4 bases, with 15 bases left between them. CDR1 is PRHDT and CDR2 is FYEKMQ in the germline V gene (reference sequence). CDR3 length: 14 amino acids. CDR3 coding DNA: TGTGCCAGCAGCCAAGAACGGGATGAGTACGAGCAGTACTTC. This codes for CASSQERDEYEQYF.

This sequence joins TRBV5-1 and TRBJ1-5; the D gene is possibly TRBD1 (6 bases). V was clipped by 4 bases and J by 4 bases, with 12 bases between them. The CDR3 contains 14 residues. The germline V gene has CDR1 SGHRS and CDR2 YFSETQ. The DNA of the CDR3 is TGCGCCAGCAGCCTCGGGGGGACAAATCAGCCCCAGCATTTT. It is translated as CASSLGGTNQPQHF.

As for this clone: This CDR3 is also generated by other DNA sequences in the sample. The CDR3 protein is CASGLAGYEQYF. The CDR3 bases are TGTGCCAGCGGACTAGCGGGGTACGAGCAGTACTTC. The genes are TRBV6-1 and TRBJ2-7, with 12 bases aligning to TRBD2. V was pared by 8 bases and J by 4 bases, with 0 bases of the junction left unmatched. In germline, CDR1 is MNHNS, CDR2 SASEGT. The CDR3 has 12 residues.

This clone is labeled medium-sized based on frequency. This chain uses TRBV27 with TRBJ2-2; weak D call: TRBD1 (7 bases). Per the germline V gene, CDR1 is MNHEY and CDR2 is SMNVEV (reference sequence). There are 16 residues in the CDR3. Deletions cut 6 bases from V and 5 bases from J, with 19 bases between. The CDR3 loop reads CASSSYRQGGTGELFF. The CDR3 DNA reads as TGTGCCAGCAGCTCATATCGACAGGGAGGTACCGGGGAGCTGTTTTTT.

The V and J genes are TRBV5-1 and TRBJ2-7, with D possibly being TRBD1 (5 bases). CDR1 and CDR2 (germline): SGHRS, YFSETQ. This CDR3 is 14 amino acids long. V was trimmed by 0 bases and J by 1 base, leaving 8 bases between them. CDR3 sequence reads: CASSLGQGSYEQYF. CDR3 nucleotides: TGCGCCAGCAGCTTGGGGCAGGGATCCTACGAGCAGTACTTC.

With regard to this clone: Other DNA sequences in the same sample also yield this CDR3. The chain has TRBV7-9 and TRBJ2-5; the D is unclear. V shed 1 base and J shed 2 bases, with 8 bases lying between them. Germline CDR1 SEHNR, CDR2 FQNEAQ (reference sequence). The CDR3 totals 14 residues. The CDR3 loop is CASSLGASQETQYF. The CDR3, as DNA: TGTGCCAGCAGCTTAGGAGCTTCTCAAGAGACCCAGTACTTC.

V and J are TRBV6-1 and TRBJ1-2; 9 nucleotides agree with TRBD1. CDR1 and CDR2 (germline): MNHNS, SASEGT. The ends lost 0 bases at V and 7 bases at J; junction bases unmatched: 6. This CDR3 has 15 residues. CDR3 in amino acids: CASSEAVDRGGGYTF. The CDR3 coding sequence is TGTGCCAGCAGTGAAGCCGTGGACAGGGGTGGTGGCTACACCTTC.

This chain joins TRBV7-9 and TRBJ2-3, with a tentative D call TRBD2 (6 bases). This CDR3 has 15 residues. CDR1 is SEHNR, CDR2 FQNEAQ, per germline (reference sequence). Trimming removed 4 bases at V and 5 bases at J, with 16 bases between. The CDR3 DNA reads as TGTGCCAGCAGCTCCCATCAGGAGGGGCTAGATACGCAGTATTTT. Translation gives CASSSHQEGLDTQYF.

This chain joins TRBV5-1 and TRBJ1-1, with D uncertain. V lost 1 base and J 1 base, leaving 11 bases between the germline ends. The CDR3 totals 15 residues. CDR1 SGHRS and CDR2 YFSETQ come from the germline V gene. CDR3 DNA sequence: TGCGCCAGCAGCTTGTCGTACCGGGGGAACACTGAAGCTTTCTTT. The encoded protein is CASSLSYRGNTEAFF.

The V call is TRBV10-3, the J call TRBJ1-3, with 10 bases identical to TRBD1. The V gene's germline CDR1 is ENHRY and CDR2 SYGVKD. CDR3 length equals 15 residues. V gave up 10 bases and J gave up 4 bases; unmatched junction bases: 10. The CDR3 nucleotides are TGTGCCAGCAGCTCCGGGACAGGGGACGGAAACACCATATATTTT. It yields the protein CASSSGTGDGNTIYF.

This clone is called medium-sized based on its frequency. The chain uses TRBV9 and TRBJ2-3; D is perhaps TRBD2 (5 bases). Between the trimmed V and J ends, which lost 0 bases and 0 bases, there was a span of 5 bases. CDR3 length: 14 amino acids. Germline CDR1 is SGDLS and CDR2 is YYNGEE. This CDR3 reads CASSVASSTDTQYF. The DNA for the CDR3 is TGTGCCAGCAGCGTAGCTAGCAGCACAGATACGCAGTATTTT.

V and J are TRBV4-1 and TRBJ2-3; the match to TRBD2 covers 9 bases. Germline V lookup: CDR1 MGHRA, CDR2 YSYEKL. Losses at the gene ends were 7 bases for V and 0 bases for J; bases not matched to a gene: 5. The CDR3 is made up of 15 amino acids. In DNA, the CDR3 is TGCGCCAGCACGTGGCGGGAGGGTAGCACAGATACGCAGTATTTT. Translating it yields CASTWREGSTDTQYF.

The chain joins TRBV5-6 to TRBJ2-7; TRBD2 matches 7 bases. The CDR3 is 15 amino acids. Germline loops: CDR1 SGHDT, CDR2 YYEEEE. The J segment lost 1 base and the V segment lost 0 bases, leaving 4 bases of the junction unmatched. In DNA, the CDR3 is TGTGCCAGCAGCTTGGCAGCGGGGCTTTCCTACGAGCAGTACTTC. The encoded protein is CASSLAAGLSYEQYF. The full variable domain, in which reference TRBV5-6 and TRBJ2-7 provide the parts outside the CDR3, is DAGVTQSPTHLIKTRGQQVTLRCSPKSGHDTVSWYQQALGQGPQFIFQYYEEEERQRGNFPDRFSGHQFPNYSSELNVNALLLGDSALYLCASSLAAGLSYEQYFGPGTRLTVT.

The DNA for the CDR3 is TGCGCCAGCAGCCCGGACAGGAGCCAAGAGACCCAGTACTTC. This codes for CASSPDRSQETQYF. The chain uses TRBV4-1 and TRBJ2-5; 7 positions agree with TRBD1. Per germline, CDR1 MGHRA and CDR2 YSYEKL. The CDR3 covers 14 residues. Unmatched junction bases numbered 3, after V lost 4 bases and J lost 1 base.

The V call is TRBV7-2, the J call TRBJ1-5, with 8 bases lining up with TRBD1. Germline V gives CDR1 SGHTA, CDR2 FQGNSA. The CDR3 consists of 13 residues. The ends lost 7 bases at V and 1 base at J; junction bases unmatched: 0. The chain's CDR3 is CASNRGSNQPQHF. CDR3 DNA sequence: TGTGCCAGCAACAGGGGGAGCAATCAGCCCCAGCATTTT.

The chain employs TRBV28 and TRBJ2-5; perhaps TRBD2 as D (5 bases). Matching the DNA end better, TRBJ2-7 makes the J call doubtful. The CDR3 runs to 14 residues. CDR1 and CDR2 (germline): MDHEN, SYDVKM. In nucleotides, the CDR3 is TGTGCCAGCAACCCGGGAAACAGCATTGGCGAGCAGTACTTC. It encodes CASNPGNSIGEQYF.

The chain combines TRBV5-1 with TRBJ2-7; D perhaps matches TRBD2 (7 bases). Trimming left V 1 base short and J 5 bases short, with 13 bases between. The V gene's germline CDR1 is SGHRS and CDR2 YFSETQ. The CDR3 length is 14 residues. The CDR3, as DNA: TGCGCCAGCAGCTTGAAGGCGGGGGCCAACGAGCAGTACTTC. Protein sequence: CASSLKAGANEQYF.

The chain has TRBV19 and TRBJ1-5, with 7 nucleotides matching TRBD1. The V gene end was trimmed by 4 bases and the J gene end by 7 bases; junction bases not matched to a gene: 7. CDR1 is LNHDA and CDR2 is SQIVND in the germline V gene (reference sequence). The CDR3 length is 14 residues. The CDR3 spells CASSRTGARQPQHF. For the CDR3, the DNA is TGTGCCAGTAGTAGAACAGGGGCGCGGCAGCCCCAGCATTTT.

The chain combines TRBV5-6 with TRBJ2-7, with a weak D call TRBD1 (7 bases). CDR3 length equals 14 residues. CDR1 is SGHDT, CDR2 YYEEEE, per germline. Trimming shortened V by 5 bases and J by 1 base, and 13 bases separated the two germline ends. The CDR3 nucleotides read TGTGCCAGCAGGCCCCAGGGGGGTTCCTACGAGCAGTACTTC. Protein product: CASRPQGGSYEQYF.

The chain is built from TRBV27 and TRBJ2-7; TRBD2 agrees at 13 bases. The J segment lost 5 bases and the V segment lost 5 bases, leaving 9 bases of the junction unmatched. Looked up from germline, CDR1 is MNHEY and CDR2 is SMNVEV (reference sequence). The CDR3 consists of 16 residues. CDR3 sequence (DNA): TGTGCCAGCAGTCCAACTAGCGGGAGGGCTCGAGACGAGCAGTACTTC. It encodes CASSPTSGRARDEQYF.

The chain recombines TRBV9 with TRBJ2-7; TRBD1 matches at 8 bases. V was pared by 0 bases and J by 4 bases, with 6 bases of the junction left unmatched. Looked up from germline, CDR1 is SGDLS and CDR2 is YYNGEE. The CDR3 extends over 15 amino acids. CDR3 DNA: TGTGCCAGCAGCGTAGCTACAGGGGGTGGGTACGAGCAGTACTTC. This codes for CASSVATGGGYEQYF.